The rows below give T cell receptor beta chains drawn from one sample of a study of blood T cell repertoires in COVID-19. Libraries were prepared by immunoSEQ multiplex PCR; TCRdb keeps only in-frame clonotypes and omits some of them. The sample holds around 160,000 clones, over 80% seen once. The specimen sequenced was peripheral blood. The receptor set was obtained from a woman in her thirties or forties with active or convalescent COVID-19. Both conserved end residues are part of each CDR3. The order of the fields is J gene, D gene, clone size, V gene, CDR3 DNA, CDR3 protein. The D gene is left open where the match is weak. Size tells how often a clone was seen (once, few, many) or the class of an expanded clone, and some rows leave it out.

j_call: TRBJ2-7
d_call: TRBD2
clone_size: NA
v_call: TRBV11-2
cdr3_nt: TGTGCCAGCACCAGATCCCGGGGGACTAGCTTTTACGAGCAGTACTTC
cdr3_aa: CASTRSRGTSFYEQYF

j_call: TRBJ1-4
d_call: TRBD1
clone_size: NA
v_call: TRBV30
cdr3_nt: TGTGCCTGGAGTACCTGGACAGGCGATAATGAAAAACTGTTTTTT
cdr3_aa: CAWSTWTGDNEKLFF

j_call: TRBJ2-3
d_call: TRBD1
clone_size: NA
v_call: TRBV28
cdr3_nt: TGTGCCAGCAGTTCGGACAGGCGGAGTGCGCAGTATTTT
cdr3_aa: CASSSDRRSAQYF

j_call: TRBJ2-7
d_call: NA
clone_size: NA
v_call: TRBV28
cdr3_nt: TGTGCCAGCATAACGGGCTACGAGCAGTACTTC
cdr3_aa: CASITGYEQYF

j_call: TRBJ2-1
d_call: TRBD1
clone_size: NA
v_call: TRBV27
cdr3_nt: TGTGCCAGCAGTCCCGGGACAGCGATCTACAATGAGCAGTTCTTC
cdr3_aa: CASSPGTAIYNEQFF

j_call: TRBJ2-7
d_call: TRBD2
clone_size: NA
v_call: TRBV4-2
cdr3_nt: TGTGCCAGCAGCCAAGATGGGGGGGGAACCTCCTACGAGCAGTACTTC
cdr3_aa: CASSQDGGGTSYEQYF

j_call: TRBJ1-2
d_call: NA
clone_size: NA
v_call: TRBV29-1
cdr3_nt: TGCAGCGCGAACCAGGGGAGAAATGGCTACACCTTC
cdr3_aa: CSANQGRNGYTF

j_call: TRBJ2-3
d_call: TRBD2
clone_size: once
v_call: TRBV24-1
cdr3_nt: TGTGCCACCAGTGAGGCATCGGGACTAGCGGGCCTCACAGATACGCAGTATTTT
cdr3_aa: CATSEASGLAGLTDTQYF

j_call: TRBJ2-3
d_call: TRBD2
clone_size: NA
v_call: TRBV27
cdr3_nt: TGTGCCAGCAGGAGACGCGGGGGAATAGTACCCCCTCTAGGCACAGATACGCAGTATTTT
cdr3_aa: CASRRRGGIVPPLGTDTQYF

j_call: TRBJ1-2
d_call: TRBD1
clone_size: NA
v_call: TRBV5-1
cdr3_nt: TGCGCCAGCAGCTTTAAAGGGACAGGCTTAGGCTACACCTTC
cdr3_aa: CASSFKGTGLGYTF

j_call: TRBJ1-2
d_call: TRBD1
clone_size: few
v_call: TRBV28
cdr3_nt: TGTGCCAGCAGTTTAGTATCGACAGGGTATGGCTACACCTTC
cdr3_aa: CASSLVSTGYGYTF

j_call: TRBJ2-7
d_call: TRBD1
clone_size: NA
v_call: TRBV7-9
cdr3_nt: TGTGCCAGCAGCTGGCCCCCGGGACAGGGCTTCTCCTACGAGCAGTACTTC
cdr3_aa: CASSWPPGQGFSYEQYF

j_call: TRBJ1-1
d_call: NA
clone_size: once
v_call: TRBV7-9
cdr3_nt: TGTGCCAGCAGCTTAGGGGGGCCTGAAGCTTTCTTT
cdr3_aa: CASSLGGPEAFF

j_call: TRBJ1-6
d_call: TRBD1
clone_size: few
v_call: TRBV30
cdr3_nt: TGTGCCTGGAGTATCCGGCTAGGGGGCAGGTCACCCCTCCACTTT
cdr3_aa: CAWSIRLGGRSPLHF

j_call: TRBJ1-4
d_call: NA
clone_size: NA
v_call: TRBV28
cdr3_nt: TGTGCCAGCAGTCGAGGAGCTGCAACTAATGAAAAACTGTTTTTT
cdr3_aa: CASSRGAATNEKLFF

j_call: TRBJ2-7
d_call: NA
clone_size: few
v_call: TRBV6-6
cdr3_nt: TGTGCCAGCAGTGCGGTATTAAGTGCTTACTCCTACGAGCAGTACTTC
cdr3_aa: CASSAVLSAYSYEQYF

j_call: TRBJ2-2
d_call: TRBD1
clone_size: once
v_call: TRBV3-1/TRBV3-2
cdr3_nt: TGTGCCAGCAGCCCACGACAGGGGACCGGGGAGCTGTTTTTT
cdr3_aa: CASSPRQGTGELFF

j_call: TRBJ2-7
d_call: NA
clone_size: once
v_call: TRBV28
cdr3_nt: TGTGCCAGCAGTTTAGTTCGCTACGAGCAGTACTTC
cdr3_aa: CASSLVRYEQYF

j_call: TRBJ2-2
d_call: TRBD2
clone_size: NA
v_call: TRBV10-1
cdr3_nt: TGCGCCAGCAGTGGGGGACTAGCGGGAGAGAGGGTCGGGGAGCTGTTTTTT
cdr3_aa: CASSGGLAGERVGELFF

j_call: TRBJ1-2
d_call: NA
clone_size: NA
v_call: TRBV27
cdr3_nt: TGTGCCAGCCGGGGGGATTATAATGGCTACACCTTC
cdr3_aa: CASRGDYNGYTF

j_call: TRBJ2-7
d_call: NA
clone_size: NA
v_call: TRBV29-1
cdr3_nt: TGCAGCGTGCTGGGACTGGAGTCCTACGAGCAGTACTTC
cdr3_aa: CSVLGLESYEQYF

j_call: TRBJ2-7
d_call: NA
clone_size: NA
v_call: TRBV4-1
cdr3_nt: TGCGCCAGCAGCCAAGTGGGGCGGGGCTACGAGCAGTACTTC
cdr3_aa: CASSQVGRGYEQYF

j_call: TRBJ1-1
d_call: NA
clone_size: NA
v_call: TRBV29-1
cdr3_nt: TGCAGCGTTGACCCGGGGGGACTGAACACTGAAGCTTTCTTT
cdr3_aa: CSVDPGGLNTEAFF

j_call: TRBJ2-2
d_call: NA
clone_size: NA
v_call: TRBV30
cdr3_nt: TGTGCCGCCATCCCCGTGGAGGTCACCGGGGAGCTGTTTTTT
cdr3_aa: CAAIPVEVTGELFF